The rows below give T cell receptor beta chains drawn from one sample of a study of a mutant IDH1 vaccine in newly diagnosed glioma. The data were produced by immunoSEQ multiplex PCR, yet TCRdb's version contains in-frame clones alone and is incomplete. The repertoire holds about 48,000 clones, with around 80% as singletons. Antigens for these TCRs are unknown. This specimen was PBMCs, taken from a glioma patient whose treatment included an IDH1 peptide vaccine. The receptors were sampled from a man aged 35 to 55 with glioma. Both conserved end residues are part of each CDR3. Clone sizes are given selectively: once, few, many, or a class where the clone is expanded.

clone_size | v_call | cdr3_aa
NA | TRBV27 | CASSPGSGSGNTIYF
few | TRBV6-5 | CASSSFSTGELFF
NA | TRBV29-1 | CSVEARAAGRYGYTF
NA | TRBV10-3 | CAIKTEGTGREQYF
NA | TRBV19 | CASSIQLAGGRNEQFF
NA | TRBV19 | CASKMQGFSNQPQHF
NA | TRBV19 | CASSRTSGIDTQYF
NA | TRBV4-3 | CASSQWVNTEAFF
few | TRBV29-1 | CSVRQLSYEQYF
NA | TRBV6-5 | CASSWDRDSGGKLFF
NA | TRBV2 | CASSDRTNYGYTF
once | TRBV14 | CASSARTGRLSYGYTF
NA | TRBV5-1 | CASSSRLAGVDTGELFF
NA | TRBV7-9 | CASSLSQLNGYTF
NA | TRBV30 | CAWSGGQGAQWPYGYTF
NA | TRBV5-8 | CASRPVPNSGANVLTF
NA | TRBV6-5 | CASSPDRNQPQHF
NA | TRBV29-1 | CSGQTVNTEAFF
NA | TRBV7-6 | CASSLASGGDFNYGYTF
NA | TRBV6-6 | CASSSGQGFNEQFF
NA | TRBV5-6 | CASSWAVAGQETQYF
NA | TRBV5-1 | CASSLGVGYDNSPLHF
NA | TRBV12-5 | CASGLATGDNTGELFF
NA | TRBV27 | CASSPGQGFYEQYF
NA | TRBV7-9 | CASSQPAGYGYTF
NA | TRBV18 | CASSPTSGTADTQYF
NA | TRBV6-5 | CASSPGNRELFF
NA | TRBV5-8 | CASSLRTGQGYSTDTQYF
NA | TRBV7-2 | CASSPGTRLRETQYF
NA | TRBV19 | CASIQGTEAFF
many | TRBV19 | CASSIPRRNYGYTF
once | TRBV9 | CASSSMALQGPYEQYF
NA | TRBV9 | CASSVVGAGNTDTQYF
few | TRBV4-3 | CASSQDARAHYGYTF
NA | TRBV5-6 | CASRAPTEARLAGGNEQFF
NA | TRBV10-1 | CASSAGTGSIGELFF
NA | TRBV5-4 | CASSYGQGRTGELFF
NA | TRBV5-6 | CASSLGRINQPQHF
NA | TRBV2 | CASSTDRGYQPQHF
few | TRBV27 | CASSSGQGEGQPQHF
NA | TRBV10-3 | CAISRDSLYSNQPQHF
NA | TRBV11-2 | CASSSDRVGNTIYF
NA | TRBV19 | CASSSTGLYGYTF
NA | TRBV2 | CAGRSGTEHYGYTF
NA | TRBV7-7 | CASSKGTGEETQYF
NA | TRBV11-2 | CASSGNWGHSTGELFF
NA | TRBV5-1 | CASSFSPAGSTYEQYF
NA | TRBV11-2 | CASSFRGREGTDTQYF
NA | TRBV19 | CASSIGDVHLHNEQFF
NA | TRBV6-5 | CASSWGLNTEAFF
NA | TRBV18 | CASSRGFAGGADTQYF
NA | TRBV5-6 | CASSGTPSYEQYF
NA | TRBV19 | CASSIRSQGEQPQHF
NA | TRBV2 | CASRRGNYGYTF
NA | TRBV12-5 | CASAGGTDTQYF
NA | TRBV19 | CASSREGNTEAFF
once | TRBV4-2 | CASSQSRGGDLNYGYTF
NA | TRBV19 | CASREAGFDSNQPQHF